The rows below give T cell receptor beta chains drawn from one sample of a study of blood T cell repertoires in COVID-19. The table came from immunoSEQ multiplex PCR; TCRdb's copy has only in-frame clones and leaves some out. The sample lists under 300,000 clones; 70% to 90% were seen once. The specimen was PBMCs or T cells enriched from blood (not recorded which). These receptors were obtained from a woman in her fifties or sixties who had been exposed to COVID-19. The CDR3 runs from the conserved cysteine through the conserved F or W. The D gene is left open where the match is weak. Clone size is shown for a subset of rows, as once, few, many or a class of expanded clone.

cdr3_aa cdr3_nt v_call clone_size j_call d_call
CASSLGLAAFQETQYF TGTGCCAGCAGCTTAGGCTTAGCAGCTTTCCAAGAGACCCAGTACTTC TRBV7-2 . TRBJ2-5 .
CASSPRGGRGNNEQFF TGTGCCAGTAGTCCCCGGGGGGGGCGGGGCAACAATGAGCAGTTCTTC TRBV19 . TRBJ2-1 TRBD2
CASSSRGPGANVLTF TGCGCCAGCAGCTCCAGGGGCCCTGGGGCCAACGTCCTGACTTTC TRBV5-1 . TRBJ2-6 .
CASSRDRNYGYTF TGTGCCAGCAGCCGGGACAGGAACTATGGCTACACCTTC TRBV7-9 few TRBJ1-2 TRBD1
CASSLTDRGLKEQYF TGTGCCAGCAGCTTAACGGACAGGGGCCTTAAGGAGCAGTACTTC TRBV13 once TRBJ2-7 TRBD1
CASSEGGGQGRRYF TGTGCCAGCAGTGAAGGAGGGGGACAGGGACGAAGGTACTTC TRBV6-1 once TRBJ2-7 TRBD1
CASTPGGQGSYEQYF TGTGCCAGCACCCCTGGGGGACAGGGCTCCTACGAGCAGTACTTC TRBV28 . TRBJ2-7 TRBD1
CASSGGGRGNEQFF TGCGCCAGCAGCGGCGGGGGACGGGGGAATGAGCAGTTCTTC TRBV5-1 . TRBJ2-1 TRBD2
CASSETPRWEAFF TGTGCCAGCAGTGAAACGCCTAGGTGGGAAGCTTTCTTT TRBV6-1 once TRBJ1-1 .
CASSHREGNTIYF TGTGCCAGCAGTCACAGGGAGGGGAACACCATATATTTT TRBV6-5 . TRBJ1-3 .
CASSYQGAYNSPLHF TGTGCCAGCAGTTATCAAGGGGCCTATAATTCACCCCTCCACTTT TRBV6-5 . TRBJ1-6 .
CASSLDYEQYF TGTGCCAGCAGCCTAGACTACGAGCAGTACTTC TRBV5-5 . TRBJ2-7 .
CASSEARGYGYTF TGTGCCAGCAGTGAAGCTAGGGGGTATGGCTACACCTTC TRBV2 . TRBJ1-2 .
CASSFQGVEGYTF TGTGCCAGCAGCTTTCAGGGGGTGGAAGGCTACACCTTC TRBV7-9 once TRBJ1-2 TRBD1
CASSLGQGVGYGYTF TGTGCCAGCAGCTTAGGACAGGGGGTTGGTTATGGCTACACCTTC TRBV7-8 . TRBJ1-2 TRBD1
CASSQSGGNTEAFF TGCGCCAGCAGCCAATCAGGGGGGAACACTGAAGCTTTCTTT TRBV4-3 once TRBJ1-1 TRBD1
CAWSQGWGYGYTF TGTGCCTGGAGCCAGGGATGGGGCTATGGCTACACCTTC TRBV30 . TRBJ1-2 .
CASRTGTGVGANVLTF TGTGCCAGCCGAACCGGGACAGGGGTCGGGGCCAACGTCCTGACTTTC TRBV27 . TRBJ2-6 TRBD1
CASSRGPGNTIYF TGTGCCAGTAGTCGGGGTCCAGGAAACACCATATATTTT TRBV19 . TRBJ1-3 .
CSASKWERTGSYEQYF TGCAGTGCTAGTAAATGGGAGAGGACGGGCTCCTACGAGCAGTACTTC TRBV20-1 . TRBJ2-7 .
CASSRDNYSNQPQHF TGTGCCAGCAGCCGGGACAATTATAGCAATCAGCCCCAGCATTTT TRBV6-5 . TRBJ1-5 .
CASSWGRGRQGPGGYTF TGTGCCAGCAGCTGGGGACGGGGGCGACAGGGGCCGGGTGGCTACACCTTC TRBV5-6 . TRBJ1-2 TRBD1